These T cell receptor beta chains were read from a single sample in a study of shared clonotypes between healthy human individuals. The data were produced by immunoSEQ multiplex PCR, yet TCRdb's version contains in-frame clones alone and is incomplete. The sample lists about 2.4 million clones, 80% to 95% seen once, with 0.36% in the top ten. The sample taken for sequencing was naive CD4+ T cells from PBMCs. These receptors came from a man aged 18-30 years in good health. Some clones in this sample may be carry-over from other donors' samples. Each CDR3 is given with its conserved first and last residue. Each record gives: CDR3 DNA, CDR3 protein, V gene, D gene, clone size, J gene. The D gene is left open where the match is weak. Size is omitted from some rows. Given values are once, few, many or a class for expanded clones.

CDR3 DNA: TGTGCCAGCGCACAAGTAAGTGACACAGATACGCAGTATTTT
CDR3 protein: CASAQVSDTDTQYF
V gene: TRBV5-4
D gene: -
clone size: -
J gene: TRBJ2-3

CDR3 DNA: TGCGCCAGCAGCCCGCCTGAAGCCCAGCGTCGGGCCGAGCAGTTCTTC
CDR3 protein: CASSPPEAQRRAEQFF
V gene: TRBV4-1
D gene: -
clone size: -
J gene: TRBJ2-1

CDR3 DNA: TGCGCCAGCAGCCAAGTAATAACAGCTTCTAGCACAGATACGCAGTATTTT
CDR3 protein: CASSQVITASSTDTQYF
V gene: TRBV4-3
D gene: -
clone size: -
J gene: TRBJ2-3

CDR3 DNA: TGTGCCAGCAGCTTGCTGGGGGAAGCTTTCTTT
CDR3 protein: CASSLLGEAFF
V gene: TRBV11-2
D gene: -
clone size: -
J gene: TRBJ1-1

CDR3 DNA: TGTGCCAGCAGTTCCCTGGGGAGGAGTAGAGGTGAAGCTTTCTTT
CDR3 protein: CASSSLGRSRGEAFF
V gene: TRBV28
D gene: -
clone size: -
J gene: TRBJ1-1

CDR3 DNA: TGTGCCAGCAGCCAACAAACCGGGACAGGGCTATCTGAGCAGTTCTTC
CDR3 protein: CASSQQTGTGLSEQFF
V gene: TRBV7-3
D gene: TRBD1
clone size: -
J gene: TRBJ2-1

CDR3 DNA: TGTGCCAGCAGGTACCGGGGCACAGATACGCAGTATTTT
CDR3 protein: CASRYRGTDTQYF
V gene: TRBV6-5
D gene: -
clone size: -
J gene: TRBJ2-3

CDR3 DNA: TGTGCCAGCAGTCTCACAGGGAGGACCTCCTACGAGCAGTACTTC
CDR3 protein: CASSLTGRTSYEQYF
V gene: TRBV28
D gene: -
clone size: -
J gene: TRBJ2-7

CDR3 DNA: TGCGCCAGCAGCCAAGATTGGAGGACAGGGACCTATGGCTACACCTTC
CDR3 protein: CASSQDWRTGTYGYTF
V gene: TRBV4-3
D gene: TRBD1
clone size: -
J gene: TRBJ1-2

CDR3 DNA: TGCGCCAGCAGCCAGGAGGGGACCCAGTACTTC
CDR3 protein: CASSQEGTQYF
V gene: TRBV5-1
D gene: -
clone size: -
J gene: TRBJ2-5

CDR3 DNA: TGTGCCAGCAGCCAAGAGGAGGGGGGTAACACTGAAGCTTTCTTT
CDR3 protein: CASSQEEGGNTEAFF
V gene: TRBV4-2
D gene: -
clone size: -
J gene: TRBJ1-1

CDR3 DNA: TGTGCCAGCAGGCTAGCGGGAGGTATAGATACGCAGTATTTT
CDR3 protein: CASRLAGGIDTQYF
V gene: TRBV28
D gene: TRBD2
clone size: -
J gene: TRBJ2-3

CDR3 DNA: TGCAGCGTTTCAGGGACAGCGGAAGCTTTCTTT
CDR3 protein: CSVSGTAEAFF
V gene: TRBV29-1
D gene: TRBD1
clone size: -
J gene: TRBJ1-1

CDR3 DNA: TGTGCCAGCAGCCGAGGACAGGGGGCTTCCTATAATTCACCCCTCCACTTT
CDR3 protein: CASSRGQGASYNSPLHF
V gene: TRBV5-6
D gene: TRBD1
clone size: -
J gene: TRBJ1-6

CDR3 DNA: TGTGCCAGCAGTTTACGGCTAGCGGGAGGCCCAAACCGCACAGATACGCAGTATTTT
CDR3 protein: CASSLRLAGGPNRTDTQYF
V gene: TRBV28
D gene: TRBD2
clone size: -
J gene: TRBJ2-3

CDR3 DNA: TGTGCCTGGAAGGGGAAGGGGCTTCGTGAAAAACTGTTTTTT
CDR3 protein: CAWKGKGLREKLFF
V gene: TRBV30
D gene: -
clone size: few
J gene: TRBJ1-4

CDR3 DNA: TGTGCCAGCTCGGGGGGCTACACCTTC
CDR3 protein: CASSGGYTF
V gene: TRBV18
D gene: -
clone size: -
J gene: TRBJ1-2

CDR3 DNA: TGTGCCACCCAGACAGGGCTGGGTACCGGGGAGCTGTTTTTT
CDR3 protein: CATQTGLGTGELFF
V gene: TRBV7-9
D gene: TRBD1
clone size: -
J gene: TRBJ2-2

CDR3 DNA: TGCAGCGTTGAAGATACTGGCGGGAGTCCGTATGAGCAGTTCTTC
CDR3 protein: CSVEDTGGSPYEQFF
V gene: TRBV29-1
D gene: TRBD2
clone size: -
J gene: TRBJ2-1

CDR3 DNA: TGCGCCAGCAGCCAAACCGGGACAGGGCGAGTGGTTGGAGGCTACACCTTC
CDR3 protein: CASSQTGTGRVVGGYTF
V gene: TRBV4-3
D gene: TRBD1
clone size: -
J gene: TRBJ1-2

CDR3 DNA: TGCAGCGCCTCGGGAGCCGGGGACTATGGCTACACCTTC
CDR3 protein: CSASGAGDYGYTF
V gene: TRBV29-1
D gene: -
clone size: -
J gene: TRBJ1-2

CDR3 DNA: TGTGCCAGCAGCGGACCCGGGCGGGGCAATCAGCCCCAGCATTTT
CDR3 protein: CASSGPGRGNQPQHF
V gene: TRBV28
D gene: -
clone size: -
J gene: TRBJ1-5